This TCR beta chain derives from a study of beta chain features in type 1 diabetes. This clone was detected a few times. Other DNA variants within this sample encode the same CDR3. It was via CD45RO/CCR7/CD25/CD127/CD95/CD27 that CD4+ naive, central memory, regulatory and stem cell-like memory cells were sorted. What was sequenced were expressed TCRB transcripts, since all of the isolated RNA had been reverse transcribed. Measured with immunoSEQ multiplex PCR; TCRdb has only the in-frame clones, and not every one. The repertoire consists of around 250,000 clones, with 27% occurring once and the leading ten covering 4%. This sequence originates from a man aged 25 to 45 in good health. Sequenced sample: central memory CD4+ T cells from blood.

CDR3 residues: CASSGTGRNQPQHF. CDR3 nucleotide sequence: TGTGCCAGCAGCGGGACAGGGCGAAATCAGCCCCAGCATTTT. This chain connects TRBV2 to TRBJ1-5; 9 nucleotides agree with TRBD1. CDR3 length: 14 amino acids. The V gene's germline CDR1 is SNHLY and CDR2 FYNNEI. The V and J ends lost 6 bases and 4 bases, in that order; junction bases with no gene match: 4.